This TCR beta chain was sequenced for a study of T cell changes during pregnancy in multiple sclerosis. Assay used: immunoSEQ multiplex PCR; TCRdb lists only in-frame clones, some missing. The sample has about 80,000 clones, approximately 91% seen once. This material consisted of peripheral blood, taken before pregnancy. The clonotype was recovered from a female donor with multiple sclerosis, enrolled in a pregnancy study.

This chain's CDR3 is CASSHFFRTGGGYTF. In DNA form, the CDR3 reads TGCGCCAGCAGCCATTTCTTCCGGACAGGCGGCGGCTACACCTTC. The chain has TRBV4-1 and TRBJ1-2, with 7 bases matching TRBD1. Losses at the gene ends were 3 bases for V and 8 bases for J; bases not matched to a gene: 12. Germline CDR1 and CDR2: MGHRA and YSYEKL. The CDR3 has 15 amino acids.